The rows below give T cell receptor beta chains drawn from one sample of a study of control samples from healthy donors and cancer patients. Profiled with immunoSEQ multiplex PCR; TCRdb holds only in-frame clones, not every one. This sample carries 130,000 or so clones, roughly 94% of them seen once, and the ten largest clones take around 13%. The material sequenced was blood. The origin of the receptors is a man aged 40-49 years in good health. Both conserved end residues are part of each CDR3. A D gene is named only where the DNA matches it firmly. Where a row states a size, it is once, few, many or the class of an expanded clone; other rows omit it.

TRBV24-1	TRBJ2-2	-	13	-	TGTGCCACCAGTGACACTAACACCGGGGAGCTGTTTTTT	CATSDTNTGELFF
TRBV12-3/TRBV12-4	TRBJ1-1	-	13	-	TGTGCCAGCAGCCCCGGCCAGACACTGGAAGCTTTCTTT	CASSPGQTLEAFF
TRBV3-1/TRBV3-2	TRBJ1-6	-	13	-	TGTGCCAGCAGCCAAGGAGCTAATTCACCCCTCCACTTT	CASSQGANSPLHF
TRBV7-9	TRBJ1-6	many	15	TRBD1	TGTGCCAGCAGTATAGGACAGGGTCGTAATTCACCCCTCCACTTT	CASSIGQGRNSPLHF
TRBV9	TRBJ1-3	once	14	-	TGTGCCAGCAGCTCCAGGCCTCCGGAGAACACCATATATTTT	CASSSRPPENTIYF
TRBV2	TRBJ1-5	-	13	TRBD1	TGTGCCAGCCGGACAGGGCGCAATCAGCCCCAGCATTTT	CASRTGRNQPQHF
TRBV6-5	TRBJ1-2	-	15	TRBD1	TGTGCCAGCAGTTACTCGGGGGACAGGGTTTATGGCTACACCTTC	CASSYSGDRVYGYTF
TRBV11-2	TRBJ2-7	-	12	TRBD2	TGTGCCAGCAGCTGGGAGGGTAGCGAGCAGTACTTC	CASSWEGSEQYF
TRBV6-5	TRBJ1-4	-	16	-	TGTGCCAGCAGTTACGGTTCTGGGCTGACTAATGAAAAACTGTTTTTT	CASSYGSGLTNEKLFF
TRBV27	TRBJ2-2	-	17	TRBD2	TGTGCCAGCAGTTTAGTTCGTAGCGGGACGAACACCGGGGAGCTGTTTTTT	CASSLVRSGTNTGELFF